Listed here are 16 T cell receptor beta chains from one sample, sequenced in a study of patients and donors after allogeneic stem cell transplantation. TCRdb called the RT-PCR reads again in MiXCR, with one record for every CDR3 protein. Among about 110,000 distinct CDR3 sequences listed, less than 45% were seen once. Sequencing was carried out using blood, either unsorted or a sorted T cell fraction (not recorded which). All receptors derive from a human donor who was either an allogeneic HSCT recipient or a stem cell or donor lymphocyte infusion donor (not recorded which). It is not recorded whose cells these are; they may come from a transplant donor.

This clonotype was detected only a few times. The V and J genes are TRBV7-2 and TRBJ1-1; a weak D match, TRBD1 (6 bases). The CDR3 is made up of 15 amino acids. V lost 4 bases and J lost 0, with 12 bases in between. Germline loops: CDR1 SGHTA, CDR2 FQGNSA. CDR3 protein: CASSSGHLMNTEAFF. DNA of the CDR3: TGTGCCAGCAGCTCGGGACACCTAATGAACACTGAAGCTTTCTTT. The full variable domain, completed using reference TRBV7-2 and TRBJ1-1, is GAGVSQSPSNKVTEKGKDVELRCDPISGHTALYWYRQSLGQGLEFLIYFQGNSAPDKSGLPSDRFSAERTGGSVSTLTIQRTQQEDSAVYLCASSSGHLMNTEAFFGQGTRLTVV.

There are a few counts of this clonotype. In DNA, the CDR3 is TGTGCCAGCAATTTCCTTGGCTGGGGATCGGAAGCTTTCTTT. It specifies CASNFLGWGSEAFF. The chain joins TRBV6-1 to TRBJ1-1; D not resolved. The CDR3 is 14 residues long. From germline, CDR1 is MNHNS and CDR2 SASEGT. The germline V and J ends were trimmed by 7 bases and 8 bases, with 20 bases remaining between them.

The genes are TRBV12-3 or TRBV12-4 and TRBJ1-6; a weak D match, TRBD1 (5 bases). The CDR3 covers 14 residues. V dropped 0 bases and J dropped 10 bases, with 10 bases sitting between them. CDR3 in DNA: TGTGCCAGCAGTTTAGCGCCCAGGGACTCACCCCTCCACTTT. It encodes CASSLAPRDSPLHF.

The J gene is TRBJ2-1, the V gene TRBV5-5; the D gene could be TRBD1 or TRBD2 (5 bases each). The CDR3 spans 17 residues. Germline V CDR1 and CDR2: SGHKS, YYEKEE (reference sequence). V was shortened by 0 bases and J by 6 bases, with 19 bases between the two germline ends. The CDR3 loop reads CASSLGFTKYGGNEQFF. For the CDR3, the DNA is TGTGCCAGCAGCTTGGGCTTTACTAAATATGGGGGCAATGAGCAGTTCTTC.

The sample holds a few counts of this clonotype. CDR3: CASSLGGSLNYEQYF. The CDR3 DNA reads as TGTGCCAGCAGCTTGGGCGGGAGCCTTAACTACGAGCAGTACTTC. V is TRBV5-6 and J is TRBJ2-7; TRBD2 agrees at 7 bases. This CDR3 contains 15 residues. Germline assignment: CDR1 SGHDT and CDR2 YYEEEE. V lost 0 bases, J lost 3 bases, and 6 bases stayed unmatched.

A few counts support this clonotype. CDR3 nucleotides: TGTGCCAGCAGTTACTCGAGGGGACAGGGAAACGAGCAGTACTTC. This encodes CASSYSRGQGNEQYF. The chain carries TRBV6-6 and TRBJ2-7; 9 bases match TRBD1. Losses at the gene ends were 0 bases for V and 5 bases for J; bases not matched to a gene: 5. CDR1 is MNHNY, CDR2 SVGAGI, per germline (reference sequence). This CDR3 contains 15 residues.

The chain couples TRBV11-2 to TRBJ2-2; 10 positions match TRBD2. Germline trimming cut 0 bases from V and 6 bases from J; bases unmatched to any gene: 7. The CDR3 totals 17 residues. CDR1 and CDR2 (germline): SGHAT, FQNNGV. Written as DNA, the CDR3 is TGTGCCAGCAGCTTAGATCTTCTAGCGGGAGCTGCCGGGGAGCTGTTTTTT. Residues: CASSLDLLAGAAGELFF.

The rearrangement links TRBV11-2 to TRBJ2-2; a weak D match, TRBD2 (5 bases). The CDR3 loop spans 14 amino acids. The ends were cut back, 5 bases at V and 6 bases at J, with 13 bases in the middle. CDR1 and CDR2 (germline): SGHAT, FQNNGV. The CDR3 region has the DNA TGTGCCAGCAGCCACGGACTCAGCCCCGGGGAGCTGTTTTTT. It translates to CASSHGLSPGELFF.

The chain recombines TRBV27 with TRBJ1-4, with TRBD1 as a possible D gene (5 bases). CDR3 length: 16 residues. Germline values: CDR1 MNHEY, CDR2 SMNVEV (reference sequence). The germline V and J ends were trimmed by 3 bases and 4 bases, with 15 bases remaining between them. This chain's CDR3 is CASSFRATALNEKLFF. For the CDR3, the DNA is TGTGCCAGCAGTTTTAGGGCGACAGCCCTTAATGAAAAACTGTTTTTT.

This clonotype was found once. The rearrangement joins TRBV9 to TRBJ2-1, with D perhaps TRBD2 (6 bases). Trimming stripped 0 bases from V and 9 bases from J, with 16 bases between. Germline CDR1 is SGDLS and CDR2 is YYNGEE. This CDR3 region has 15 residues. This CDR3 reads CASSVDPMRGGEQFF. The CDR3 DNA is TGTGCCAGCAGCGTAGACCCTATGCGGGGCGGTGAGCAGTTCTTC.

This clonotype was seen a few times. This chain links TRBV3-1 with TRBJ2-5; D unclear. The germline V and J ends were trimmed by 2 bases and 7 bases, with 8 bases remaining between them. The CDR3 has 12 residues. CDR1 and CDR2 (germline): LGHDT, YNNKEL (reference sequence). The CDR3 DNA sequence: TGTGCCAGCAGCCAATTCCCAGGGACCCAGTACTTC. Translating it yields CASSQFPGTQYF.

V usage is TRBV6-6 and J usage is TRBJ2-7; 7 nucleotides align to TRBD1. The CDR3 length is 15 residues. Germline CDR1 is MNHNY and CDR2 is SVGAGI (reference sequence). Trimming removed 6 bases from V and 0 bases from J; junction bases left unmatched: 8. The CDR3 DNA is TGTGCCAGCAGGCAACAGGGGACGGTCTCCTACGAGCAGTACTTC. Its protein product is CASRQQGTVSYEQYF.

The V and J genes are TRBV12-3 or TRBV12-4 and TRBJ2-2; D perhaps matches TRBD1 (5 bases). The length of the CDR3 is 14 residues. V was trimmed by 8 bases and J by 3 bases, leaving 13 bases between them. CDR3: CASFQGVYTGELFF. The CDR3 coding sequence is TGTGCCAGCTTTCAGGGTGTATACACCGGGGAGCTGTTTTTT.

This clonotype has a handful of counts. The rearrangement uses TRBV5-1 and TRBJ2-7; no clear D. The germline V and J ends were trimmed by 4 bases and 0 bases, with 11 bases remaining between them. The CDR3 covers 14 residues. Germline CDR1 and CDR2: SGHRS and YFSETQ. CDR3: CASSPGSASYEQYF. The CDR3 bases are TGCGCCAGCAGCCCCGGCAGCGCCTCCTACGAGCAGTACTTC.

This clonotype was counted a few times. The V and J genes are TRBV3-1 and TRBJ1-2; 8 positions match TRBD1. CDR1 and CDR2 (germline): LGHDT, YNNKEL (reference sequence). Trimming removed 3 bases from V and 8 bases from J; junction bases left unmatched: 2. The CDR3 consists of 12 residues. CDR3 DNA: TGTGCCAGCAGCCACGGACAGGGCGGCTACACCTTC. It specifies CASSHGQGGYTF. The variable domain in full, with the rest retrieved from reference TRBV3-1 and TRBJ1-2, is DTAVSQTPKYLVTQMGNDKSIKCEQNLGHDTMYWYKQDSKKFLKIMFSYNNKELIINETVPNRFSPKSPDKAHLNLHINSLELGDSAVYFCASSHGQGGYTFGSGTRLTVV.

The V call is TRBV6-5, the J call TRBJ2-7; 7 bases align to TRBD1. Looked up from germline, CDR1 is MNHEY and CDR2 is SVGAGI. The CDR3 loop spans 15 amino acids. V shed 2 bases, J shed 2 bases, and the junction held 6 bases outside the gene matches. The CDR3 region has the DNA TGTGCCAGCAGTTACCGACAGGGAAGGACCTACGAGCAGTACTTC. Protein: CASSYRQGRTYEQYF.